These 24 T cell receptor beta chains were all obtained from the same sample, sequenced in a study of blood T cell repertoires in COVID-19. The table came from immunoSEQ multiplex PCR; TCRdb's copy has only in-frame clones and leaves some out. The data hold around 260,000 clones, with approximately 83% observed a single time. Sample: PBMCs or T cells enriched from blood (not recorded which). The receptors here all came from a woman aged 25 to 39 who had recovered from COVID-19.

The rearrangement links TRBV6-4 to TRBJ2-1, with TRBD2 identical over 11 bases. The trim removed 5 bases at V and 7 bases at J, leaving 7 bases unmatched. Germline loops: CDR1 MRHNA, CDR2 SNTAGT. The CDR3 consists of 15 residues. Written as DNA, the CDR3 is TGTGCCAGCAGTCATACTAGCGGGGGAAGGAATGAGCAGTTCTTC. It encodes CASSHTSGGRNEQFF.

This chain uses TRBV28 with TRBJ2-7, with D unresolved. The ends were cut back, 7 bases at V and 2 bases at J, with 12 bases in the middle. This CDR3 is 13 amino acids long. Germline V lookup: CDR1 MDHEN, CDR2 SYDVKM. CDR3 sequence reads: CASMRRSPYEQYF. The CDR3 DNA follows: TGTGCCAGCATGCGGCGGAGCCCCTACGAGCAGTACTTC.

This chain connects TRBV5-1 to TRBJ2-3, with D possibly being TRBD2 (5 bases). The CDR3 runs to 14 residues. Germline CDR1 reads SGHRS; CDR2 reads YFSETQ. V gave up 4 bases and J gave up 3 bases, with 12 bases separating them. CDR3 nucleotides: TGCGCCAGCAGCGACGGGGAGAAGACAGATACGCAGTATTTT. It specifies CASSDGEKTDTQYF.

The sample holds one count of this clone. Other DNA sequences in this specimen translate into the identical CDR3. The CDR3 DNA follows: TGCAGTGCTAGGGAGTATACTGAAGCTTTCTTT. Protein product: CSAREYTEAFF. The chain is built from TRBV20-1 and TRBJ1-1; D call uncertain. This CDR3 spans 11 amino acids. The germline V gene has CDR1 DFQATT and CDR2 SNEGSKA (reference sequence). Between the trimmed V and J ends, which lost 3 bases and 5 bases, there was a span of 7 bases.

This chain uses TRBV9 with TRBJ2-3, with TRBD2 matching over 14 bases. V was clipped by 8 bases and J by 3 bases; unmatched bases: 11. Germline loops: CDR1 SGDLS, CDR2 YYNGEE. CDR3 size: 17 residues. The CDR3 spells CASGGGLAGAWTDTQYF. CDR3 bases: TGTGCCAGTGGAGGGGGACTAGCGGGAGCGTGGACAGATACGCAGTATTTT.

This sequence joins TRBV19 and TRBJ2-3; D is undetermined. This CDR3 contains 14 residues. The V end was cut by 5 bases, the J end by 3 bases, with 12 bases between. Germline V gene data show CDR1 as LNHDA and CDR2 as SQIVND (reference sequence). The CDR3 here is CASSGTVTTDTQYF. The DNA of the CDR3 is TGTGCCAGTAGTGGCACAGTTACTACAGATACGCAGTATTTT.

In DNA form, the CDR3 reads TGTGCCAGCAGCTCGTCCCCGTCACCCCTCCACTTT. This codes for CASSSSPSPLHF. The rearrangement joins TRBV5-5 to TRBJ1-6, with D unresolved. Germline loops: CDR1 SGHKS, CDR2 YYEKEE (reference sequence). Trimming pared 3 bases from V and 10 bases from J, leaving 8 bases between. The CDR3 covers 12 residues.

The rearrangement uses TRBV27 and TRBJ2-3, with 7 bases identical to TRBD1. CDR3 length: 18 residues. Losses at the gene ends were 3 bases for V and 2 bases for J; bases not matched to a gene: 14. Germline CDR1 reads MNHEY; CDR2 reads SMNVEV (reference sequence). DNA of the CDR3: TGTGCCAGCAGTTTTTCCCGACTACAGGGGTTGATCACAGATACGCAGTATTTT. Residues: CASSFSRLQGLITDTQYF.

CDR3 in amino acids: CASSYNRGTGELFF. The CDR3 region has the DNA TGTGCCAGCAGTTATAACAGGGGGACCGGGGAGCTGTTTTTT. The chain is built from TRBV6-5 and TRBJ2-2, with 8 bases matching TRBD1. Losses at the gene ends were 3 bases for V and 5 bases for J; bases not matched to a gene: 2. This CDR3 region has 14 residues. Germline V gene lookup returns CDR1 MNHEY and CDR2 SVGAGI.

Only one count was recorded for this clone. CDR3 amino acids: CASSSRPGSGKYQETQYF. As DNA, the CDR3 is TGTGCCAGCAGCTCCCGCCCGGGTAGCGGGAAGTACCAAGAGACCCAGTACTTC. The chain employs TRBV7-9 and TRBJ2-5; 8 bases align to TRBD2. The V gene end was trimmed by 4 bases and the J gene end by 0 bases; junction bases not matched to a gene: 13. The CDR3 covers 18 residues. Germline-derived CDR1 and CDR2 are SEHNR and FQNEAQ (reference sequence).

The chain couples TRBV5-1 to TRBJ2-2; 9 nucleotides align to TRBD1. The CDR3 is 17 residues long. V was pared by 4 bases and J by 6 bases, with 13 bases of the junction left unmatched. Germline CDR1 SGHRS, CDR2 YFSETQ. In DNA form, the CDR3 reads TGCGCCAGCAGCCCCGAAGGGACAGGGCTGGTGTCCGGGGAGCTGTTTTTT. Its translation: CASSPEGTGLVSGELFF.

This clone was observed a handful of times. This chain joins TRBV9 and TRBJ1-3, with D possibly being TRBD1 (5 bases). The V and J ends lost 3 bases and 1 base respectively, with 8 bases between them. The CDR3 is 14 amino acids. CDR1 is SGDLS and CDR2 is YYNGEE in the germline V gene. CDR3 nucleotide sequence: TGTGCCAGCAGCGAAGGGACTTCTGGAAACACCATATATTTT. This sequence encodes CASSEGTSGNTIYF.

The genes are TRBV20-1 and TRBJ2-7; a weak D match, TRBD2 (6 bases). Germline-derived CDR1 and CDR2 are DFQATT and SNEGSKA (reference sequence). V was cut by 6 bases and J by 6 bases, with 9 bases left in between. The CDR3 totals 10 residues. CDR3 nucleotides: TGCAGTGCCCCGCGGGGCGAGCAGTACTTC. Translated, it gives CSAPRGEQYF.

This clone appeared once. Here the CDR3 DNA reads TGTGCCAGCAGCTTAGAACGGGGGGGGACAGATACGCAGTATTTT. It translates to CASSLERGGTDTQYF. The chain carries TRBV13 and TRBJ2-3; 8 nucleotides match TRBD2. Germline V CDR1 and CDR2: PRHDT, FYEKMQ (reference sequence). V was clipped by 1 base and J by 3 bases; unmatched bases: 3. The CDR3 covers 15 residues.

V and J are TRBV11-3 and TRBJ2-2, with TRBD1 identical over 11 bases. The J segment lost 4 bases and the V segment lost 5 bases, leaving 9 bases of the junction unmatched. CDR3 length: 17 amino acids. Germline loops: CDR1 SGHNT, CDR2 YENEEA. The CDR3 here is CASSLIAGTGGTGELFF. The CDR3 coding sequence is TGTGCCAGCAGCCTTATCGCCGGGACAGGGGGCACCGGGGAGCTGTTTTTT.

The gene calls are TRBV18 and TRBJ1-4; 9 nucleotides line up with TRBD1. Germline V gives CDR1 KGHSH, CDR2 LQKENI. CDR3 length: 16 residues. The V and J ends lost 5 bases and 0 bases, in that order; junction bases with no gene match: 4. CDR3 sequence (DNA): TGTGCCAGCTCATACGACAGGGGGGCAACTAATGAAAAACTGTTTTTT. It encodes CASSYDRGATNEKLFF.

In this sample, this clone turned up a few times. The chain is built from TRBV14 and TRBJ2-7, with D possibly TRBD2 on 5 matching bases. Per the germline V gene, CDR1 is SGHDN and CDR2 is FVKESK. V was shortened by 4 bases and J by 3 bases, with 16 bases between the two germline ends. This CDR3 is built from 15 residues. DNA of the CDR3: TGTGCCAGCAGCCCACTCCGGGCGAGGGACTACGAGCAGTACTTC. Its protein product is CASSPLRARDYEQYF.

The chain links TRBV7-9 to TRBJ1-3, with TRBD1 matching 7 bases. The CDR3 is made up of 15 amino acids. The germline gives CDR1 SEHNR, CDR2 FQNEAQ (reference sequence). Trimming cost V 8 bases and J 0 bases; bases outside gene matches: 7. CDR3 sequence reads: CASRGQANSGNTIYF. CDR3 sequence (DNA): TGTGCCAGCCGTGGACAGGCCAACTCTGGAAACACCATATATTTT.

The chain has TRBV6-5 and TRBJ2-1, with 8 bases identical to TRBD2. Germline CDR1 reads MNHEY; CDR2 reads SVGAGI. V trimming: 7 bases; J trimming: 1 base; junction bases outside the gene matches: 6. This CDR3 region has 15 residues. CDR3 sequence (DNA): TGTGCCAGCACTCAACGGGGGGGGTCCTACAATGAGCAGTTCTTC. Encoded protein: CASTQRGGSYNEQFF.

This clone occurred a few times. The chain combines TRBV5-6 with TRBJ2-1; the D gene is possibly TRBD2 (5 bases). V lost 4 bases and J lost 8, with 19 bases in between. The CDR3 consists of 15 residues. The germline V gene encodes CDR1 SGHDT and CDR2 YYEEEE. In DNA, the CDR3 is TGTGCCAGCAGCCCCCCCGGGGTCAGAGTATATGAGCAGTTCTTC. The encoded protein is CASSPPGVRVYEQFF. Combining the CDR3 with reference TRBV5-6 and TRBJ2-1 gives the whole variable domain DAGVTQSPTHLIKTRGQQVTLRCSPKSGHDTVSWYQQALGQGPQFIFQYYEEEERQRGNFPDRFSGHQFPNYSSELNVNALLLGDSALYLCASSPPGVRVYEQFFGPGTRLTVL.

This clone was counted ten times or more. CDR3 bases: TGTGCCAGCAGCCGAAACAGGGGGGAAGAGACCCAGTACTTC. It encodes CASSRNRGEETQYF. The chain couples TRBV7-9 to TRBJ2-5, with 8 bases that match TRBD1. Germline V CDR1 and CDR2: SEHNR, FQNEAQ (reference sequence). The CDR3 consists of 14 residues. The V and J ends lost 5 bases and 3 bases, in that order; junction bases with no gene match: 5.

The V and J genes are TRBV10-3 and TRBJ1-5; no firm D call. Germline V lookup: CDR1 ENHRY, CDR2 SYGVKD. The V end lost 7 bases, the J end lost 6 bases, and 13 bases lay between the germline ends. The CDR3 extends over 13 amino acids. CDR3 sequence (DNA): TGTGCCATCAACAAGGATAGCGGTCAGCCCCAGCATTTT. Encoded protein: CAINKDSGQPQHF.

This chain links TRBV7-2 with TRBJ1-5; the D is unclear. The length of the CDR3 is 13 residues. Germline CDR1 SGHTA, CDR2 FQGNSA. V dropped 3 bases and J dropped 5 bases, with 8 bases sitting between them. This CDR3 reads CASSFQAYQPQHF. CDR3 bases: TGTGCCAGCAGCTTTCAGGCGTATCAGCCCCAGCATTTT. Drawing the rest from reference TRBV7-2 and TRBJ1-5, the complete variable domain is GAGVSQSPSNKVTEKGKDVELRCDPISGHTALYWYRQSLGQGLEFLIYFQGNSAPDKSGLPSDRFSAERTGGSVSTLTIQRTQQEDSAVYLCASSFQAYQPQHFGDGTRLSIL.

This chain uses TRBV7-9 with TRBJ2-3, with D perhaps matching TRBD1 (7 bases). V was pared by 0 bases and J by 3 bases, with 10 bases between. This CDR3 comprises 15 residues. Germline V gene data show CDR1 as SEHNR and CDR2 as FQNEAQ (reference sequence). The CDR3 loop reads CASSLAQGGTDTQYF. The CDR3 DNA sequence: TGTGCCAGCAGCTTAGCCCAGGGGGGAACAGATACGCAGTATTTT. The full variable domain, with the rest looked up from reference TRBV7-9 and TRBJ2-3, is DTGVSQNPRHKITKRGQNVTFRCDPISEHNRLYWYRQTLGQGPEFLTYFQNEAQLEKSRLLSDRFSAERPKGSFSTLEIQRTEQGDSAMYLCASSLAQGGTDTQYFGPGTRLTVL.